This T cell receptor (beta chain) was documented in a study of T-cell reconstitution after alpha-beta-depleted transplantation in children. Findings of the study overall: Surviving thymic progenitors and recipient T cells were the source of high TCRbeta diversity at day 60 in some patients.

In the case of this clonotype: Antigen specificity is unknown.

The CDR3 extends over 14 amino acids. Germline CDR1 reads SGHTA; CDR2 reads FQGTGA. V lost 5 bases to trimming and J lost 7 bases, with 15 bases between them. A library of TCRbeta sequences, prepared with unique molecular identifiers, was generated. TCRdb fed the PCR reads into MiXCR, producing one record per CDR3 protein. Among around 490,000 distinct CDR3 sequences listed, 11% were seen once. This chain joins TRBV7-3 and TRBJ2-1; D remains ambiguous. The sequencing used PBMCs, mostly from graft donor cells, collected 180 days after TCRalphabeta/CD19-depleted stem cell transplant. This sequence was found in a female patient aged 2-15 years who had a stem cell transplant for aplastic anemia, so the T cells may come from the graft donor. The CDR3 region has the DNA TGTGCCAGCAGCCCCTATGGCCTGGGGAATGAGCAGTTCTTC. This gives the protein CASSPYGLGNEQFF.